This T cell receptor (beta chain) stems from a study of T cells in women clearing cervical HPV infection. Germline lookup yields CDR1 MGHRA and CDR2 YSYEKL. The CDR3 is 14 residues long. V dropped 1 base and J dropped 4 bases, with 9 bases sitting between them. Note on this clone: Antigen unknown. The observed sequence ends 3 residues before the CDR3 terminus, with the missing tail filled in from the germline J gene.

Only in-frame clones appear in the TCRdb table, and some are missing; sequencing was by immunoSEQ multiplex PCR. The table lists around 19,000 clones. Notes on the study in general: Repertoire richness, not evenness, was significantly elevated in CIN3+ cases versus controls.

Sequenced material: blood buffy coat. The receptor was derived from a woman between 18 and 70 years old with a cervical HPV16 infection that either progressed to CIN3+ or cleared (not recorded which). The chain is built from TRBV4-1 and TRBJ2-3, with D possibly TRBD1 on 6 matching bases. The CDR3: CASSQVRQADTQYF. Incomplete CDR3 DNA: TGCGCCAGCAGCCAAGTCAGACAGGCAGATACG.